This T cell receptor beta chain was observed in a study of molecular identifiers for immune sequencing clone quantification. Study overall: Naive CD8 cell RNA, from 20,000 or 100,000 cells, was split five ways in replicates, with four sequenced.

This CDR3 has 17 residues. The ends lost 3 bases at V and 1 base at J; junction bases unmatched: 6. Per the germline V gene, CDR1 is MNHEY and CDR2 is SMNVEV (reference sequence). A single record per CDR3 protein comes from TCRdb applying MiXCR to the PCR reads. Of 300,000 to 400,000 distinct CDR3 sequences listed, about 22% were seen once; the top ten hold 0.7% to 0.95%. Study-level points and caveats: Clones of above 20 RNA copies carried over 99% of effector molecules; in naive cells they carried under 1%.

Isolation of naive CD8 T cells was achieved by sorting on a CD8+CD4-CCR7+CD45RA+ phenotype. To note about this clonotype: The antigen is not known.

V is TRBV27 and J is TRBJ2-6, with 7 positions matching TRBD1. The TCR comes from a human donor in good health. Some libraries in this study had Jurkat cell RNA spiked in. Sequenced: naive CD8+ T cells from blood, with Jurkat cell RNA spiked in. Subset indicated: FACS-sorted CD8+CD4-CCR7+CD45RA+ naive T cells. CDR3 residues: CASSLRGGVSGANVLTF. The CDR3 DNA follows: TGTGCCAGCAGTTTGAGAGGGGGCGTTTCTGGGGCCAACGTCCTGACTTTC.